Listed here are 7 T cell receptor beta chains from one sample, sequenced in a study of T-cell reconstitution after alpha-beta-depleted transplantation in children. Researchers prepared the TCRbeta library using unique molecular identifiers, the study reports. TCRdb processed the PCR reads anew with MiXCR; each CDR3 protein has one entry. This sample has some 80,000 distinct CDR3 sequences, with roughly 20% found just once. Sequenced material: PBMCs, mostly from graft donor cells, taken 360 days after TCRalphabeta/CD19-depleted stem cell transplant. These receptor sequences come from a male patient aged 2-15 years who had a stem cell transplant for acute lymphoblastic leukemia, so the T cells may come from the graft donor.

In its sample, this clonotype was seen a few times. The chain combines TRBV6-5 with TRBJ2-1; TRBD2 agrees at 10 bases. V lost 4 bases and J lost 13; bases outside the gene matches: 13. Germline-derived CDR1 and CDR2 are MNHEY and SVGAGI. This CDR3 has 15 residues. CDR3 sequence: CASSSTGVLAGVQFF. Written as DNA, the CDR3 is TGTGCCAGCAGTTCTACAGGGGTTCTAGCGGGAGTTCAGTTCTTC.

This clonotype has only a few counts. The rearrangement uses TRBV5-1 and TRBJ2-3; 9 nucleotides agree with TRBD1. The CDR3 runs to 19 residues. J lost 8 bases, V lost 0 bases, and 19 bases had no gene match. CDR1 is SGHRS, CDR2 YFSETQ, per germline. The CDR3 here is CASSLGSGTGMIILGTQYF. DNA for the CDR3: TGCGCCAGCAGCTTGGGGTCCGGGACAGGGATGATTATTTTGGGTACGCAGTATTTT.

This chain uses TRBV12-3 or TRBV12-4 with TRBJ2-7, with D possibly matching TRBD2 (6 bases). Deletions cut 3 bases from V and 0 bases from J, with 9 bases between. CDR3 length equals 14 residues. The CDR3 sequence: CASSLGGSSYEQYF. The CDR3 DNA reads as TGTGCCAGCAGTTTGGGGGGAAGCTCCTACGAGCAGTACTTC.

For this clonotype: This could be a read error, since a much larger clone is one nucleotide away. The J gene is TRBJ2-2, the V gene TRBV12-3 or TRBV12-4, with unresolved D. CDR3 length: 14 residues. CDR3 amino acids: CVSSFSDLTGELFF. The DNA of the CDR3 is TGTGTCAGCAGTTTTAGTGACTTAACCGGGGAGCTGTTTTTT.

This rearrangement joins TRBV10-2 to TRBJ1-1; 11 bases are a match to TRBD1. Germline V gene data show CDR1 as WSHSY and CDR2 as SAAADI. The V and J ends lost 2 bases and 13 bases, in that order; junction bases with no gene match: 6. The CDR3 has 13 residues. The CDR3 DNA sequence: TGCGCCAGCAGTGAGGGACAGGGGGCGACAGTTTTCTTT. It specifies CASSEGQGATVFF.

V usage is TRBV12-3 or TRBV12-4 and J usage is TRBJ2-2; weak D call: TRBD1 (6 bases). CDR3 length: 14 amino acids. Trimming pared 6 bases from V and 3 bases from J, leaving 11 bases between. The CDR3 region has the DNA TGTGCCAGCAGCCCAGGACAGTACACCGGGGAGCTGTTTTTT. Protein: CASSPGQYTGELFF.

This clonotype was counted many times. The chain couples TRBV12-3 or TRBV12-4 to TRBJ2-2; TRBD2 agrees at 7 bases. The CDR3 is 15 amino acids. V was pared by 3 bases and J by 5 bases, with 6 bases of the junction left unmatched. Here the CDR3 DNA reads TGTGCCAGCAGTTTTCTCGGACTAGGGACCGGGGAGCTGTTTTTT. It codes for CASSFLGLGTGELFF.